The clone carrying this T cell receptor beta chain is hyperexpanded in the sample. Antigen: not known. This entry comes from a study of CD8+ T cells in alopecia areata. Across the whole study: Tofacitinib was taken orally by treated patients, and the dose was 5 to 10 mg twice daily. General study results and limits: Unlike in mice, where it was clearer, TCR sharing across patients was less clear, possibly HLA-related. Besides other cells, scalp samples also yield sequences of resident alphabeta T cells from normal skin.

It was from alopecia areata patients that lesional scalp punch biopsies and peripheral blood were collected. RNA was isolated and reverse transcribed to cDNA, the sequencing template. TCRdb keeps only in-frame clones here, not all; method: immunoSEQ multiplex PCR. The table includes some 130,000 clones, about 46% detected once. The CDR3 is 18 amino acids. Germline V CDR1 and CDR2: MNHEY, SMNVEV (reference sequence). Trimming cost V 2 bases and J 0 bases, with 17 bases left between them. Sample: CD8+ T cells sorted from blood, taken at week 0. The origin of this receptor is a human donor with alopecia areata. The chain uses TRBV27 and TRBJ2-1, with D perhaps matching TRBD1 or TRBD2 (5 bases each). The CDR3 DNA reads TGTGCCAGCAGTTTAGGGTTCGGGGCTTCGAGCTCCTACAATGAGCAGTTCTTC. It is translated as CASSLGFGASSSYNEQFF.